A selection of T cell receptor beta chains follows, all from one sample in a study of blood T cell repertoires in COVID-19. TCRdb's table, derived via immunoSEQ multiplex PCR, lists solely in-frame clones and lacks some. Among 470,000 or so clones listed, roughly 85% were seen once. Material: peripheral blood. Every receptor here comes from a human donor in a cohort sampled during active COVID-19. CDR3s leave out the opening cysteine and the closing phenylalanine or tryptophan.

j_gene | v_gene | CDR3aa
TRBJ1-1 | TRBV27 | ASRQPGILMNTEAF
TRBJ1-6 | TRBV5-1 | ASSSARGGIRSPLH
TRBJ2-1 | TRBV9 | ASSPGRRDNEQF
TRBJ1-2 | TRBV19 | ASSPDRGGYGYT
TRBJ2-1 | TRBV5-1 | ASTRQGGLADNEQF
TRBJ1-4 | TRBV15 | ATSKRNRGQGTEKLF
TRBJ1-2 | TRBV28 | ASTRGGQVEIYGYT
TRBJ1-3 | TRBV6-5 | ASSSTTGQGNTIY
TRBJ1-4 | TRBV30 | AWSWGQFYGTNEKLF
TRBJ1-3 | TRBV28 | ASRPRDRGSGNTIY
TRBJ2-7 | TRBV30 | AWSVSLYEQY
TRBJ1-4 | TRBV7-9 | ASSLERANEKLF
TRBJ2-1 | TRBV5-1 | ASSPLSAGRAGNEQF
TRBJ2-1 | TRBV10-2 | ASSLGSSYNEQF
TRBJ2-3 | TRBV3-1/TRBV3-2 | ASSLTRDGGTDTQY
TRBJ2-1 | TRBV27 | ASRADYINEQF
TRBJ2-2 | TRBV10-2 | ASSESGQTGELF
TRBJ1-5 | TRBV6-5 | ASRGNRADQPQH
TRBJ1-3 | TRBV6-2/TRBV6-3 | ASSRDSYSGNTIY
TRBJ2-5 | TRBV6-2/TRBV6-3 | ASSYGGNQETQY
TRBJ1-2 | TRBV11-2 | ASKGDGGQDGYT
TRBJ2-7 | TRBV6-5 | ASRRTSDSYEQY
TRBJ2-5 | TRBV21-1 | ASSKGVRTLGTQY
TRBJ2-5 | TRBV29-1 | SVSAARTEMETQY
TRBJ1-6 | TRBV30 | AWSGATIDSPLH
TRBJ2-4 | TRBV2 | ASRMGQIAKNIQY
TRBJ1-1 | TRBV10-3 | AISFGQARDTEAF
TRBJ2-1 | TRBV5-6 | ASSAGQGAKEQF
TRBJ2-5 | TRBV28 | ATQLAGVETQY
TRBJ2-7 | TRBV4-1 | ASSLMGGPYEQY
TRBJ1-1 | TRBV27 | ASSFGTATEAF
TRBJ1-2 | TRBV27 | ASSLWAGGDYGYT
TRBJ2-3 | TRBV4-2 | ASSQGARSDTQY
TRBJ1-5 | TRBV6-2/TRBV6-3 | ASSPTTGLGSNQPQH
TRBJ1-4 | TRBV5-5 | ASSLSSPTNEKLF
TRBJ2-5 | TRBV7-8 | ASSLGTSGGETQY
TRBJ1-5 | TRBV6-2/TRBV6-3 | ASSYRSSNQPQH
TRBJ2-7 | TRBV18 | ASSPDTSGSFVEQY
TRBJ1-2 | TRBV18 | ASSLQGLAYGYT
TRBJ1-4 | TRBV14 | ASSQDPLSYEKLF
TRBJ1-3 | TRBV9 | ASSLGHPGSGNTIY
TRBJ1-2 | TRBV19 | ASSPQTTGSGYT